This passage covers 13 T cell receptor beta chains from one sample sequenced in a study of Ad26.COV2.S vaccination and SARS-CoV-2 variants. Method: immunoSEQ multiplex PCR; TCRdb's copy keeps in-frame clones and lacks some. The sample lists under 550,000 clones, 70% to 90% occurring once. The treatment is: 15 to 20 received Ad26.COV2.S at low or high dose, single or two shots; roughly five received placebo; per-sample allocation not given. Specimen acquisition occurred on day 63 following the initial vaccine or placebo injection. Here the sequenced sample was peripheral blood, taken in a trial of Ad26.COV2.S vaccine versus placebo. These receptors were taken from a person aged 18 to 65 who received the Ad26.COV2.S COVID-19 vaccine or a placebo.

The V call is TRBV5-8, the J call TRBJ2-7; D is unresolved. Trimming took off 1 base at V and 3 bases at J, with 11 bases between the two ends. Germline V gene lookup returns CDR1 SGHTS and CDR2 YDEGEE. CDR3 length equals 14 residues. The chain's CDR3 is CASSLRLKGYEQYF. CDR3 nucleotides: TGTGCCAGCAGCTTGCGCCTCAAAGGCTACGAGCAGTACTTC.

This chain connects TRBV7-2 to TRBJ2-7, with TRBD2 matching 8 bases. Unmatched junction bases numbered 5, after V lost 1 base and J lost 3 bases. The CDR3 spans 15 residues. CDR1 and CDR2 from the germline V gene are SGHTA and FQGNSA. CDR3 DNA sequence: TGTGCCAGCAGCTTAGGCGGGGGGCCGTACTACGAGCAGTACTTC. As protein: CASSLGGGPYYEQYF.

V and J are TRBV5-3 and TRBJ2-4; 7 nucleotides align to TRBD1. TRBV5-3 is annotated as an ORF whose role is uncertain. This CDR3 spans 18 amino acids. Germline trimming cut 4 bases from V and 3 bases from J; bases unmatched to any gene: 16. CDR3: CARSHIPTGVSGKNIQYF. The CDR3 region has the DNA TGTGCCAGAAGCCACATACCTACAGGGGTAAGTGGCAAAAACATTCAGTACTTC.

The rearrangement joins TRBV6-5 to TRBJ1-4, with TRBD1 as a possible D gene (5 bases). The CDR3 extends over 14 amino acids. Trimming cost V 8 bases and J 5 bases, with 15 bases left between them. Germline V CDR1 and CDR2: MNHEY, SVGAGI. The CDR3 DNA reads TGTGCCAGCGGACCCGGGACCGACAATGAAAAACTGTTTTTT. It specifies CASGPGTDNEKLFF.

The chain employs TRBV27 and TRBJ1-4; D unclear. Germline V gene lookup returns CDR1 MNHEY and CDR2 SMNVEV (reference sequence). The V end lost 5 bases, the J end lost 5 bases, and 9 bases lay between the germline ends. The CDR3 sequence is 13 residues long. CDR3 sequence: CASSPRLNEKLFF. CDR3 coding DNA: TGTGCCAGCAGTCCCCGTCTAAATGAAAAACTGTTTTTT.

The J gene is TRBJ2-1, the V gene TRBV18, with D possibly matching TRBD1 (6 bases). The length of the CDR3 is 12 residues. Per germline, CDR1 KGHSH and CDR2 LQKENI. The V gene lost 3 bases and the J gene lost 13 bases, with 13 bases spanning the gap. CDR3 in DNA: TGTGCCAGCTCACCTCGGGACAAAAAACAGTTCTTC. This encodes CASSPRDKKQFF. Using reference TRBV18 and TRBJ2-1 for the parts outside the CDR3, the full variable domain is NAGVMQNPRHLVRRRGQEARLRCSPMKGHSHVYWYRQLPEEGLKFMVYLQKENIIDESGMPKERFSAEFPKEGPSILRIQQVVRGDSAAYFCASSPRDKKQFFGPGTRLTVL.

The gene calls are TRBV3-1 (or the pseudogene TRBV3-2) and TRBJ2-1; tentatively, D is TRBD2 (5 bases). The CDR3 loop spans 16 amino acids. Trimming took 0 bases from V and 5 from J, leaving 14 bases between them. CDR1 is LGHDT and CDR2 is YNNKEL in the germline V gene (reference sequence). DNA of the CDR3: TGTGCCAGCAGCCAAGATCTGGGGAGCGGAGACAATGAGCAGTTCTTC. Translating gives CASSQDLGSGDNEQFF.

The chain couples TRBV29-1 to TRBJ2-7; 12 positions match TRBD1. Losses at the gene ends were 4 bases for V and 0 bases for J; bases not matched to a gene: 19. There are 20 residues in the CDR3. Germline CDR1 reads SQVTM; CDR2 reads ANQGSEA. CDR3 amino acids: CSVVYSTGGQGASSSYEQYF. CDR3 bases: TGCAGCGTTGTCTACTCAACAGGGGGACAGGGGGCTTCAAGCTCCTACGAGCAGTACTTC.

The chain has TRBV7-9 and TRBJ2-5; D might be TRBD1 or TRBD2, each matching 5 bases. The V gene lost 5 bases and the J gene lost 5 bases, with 15 bases spanning the gap. This CDR3 has 14 amino acids. The germline V gene encodes CDR1 SEHNR and CDR2 FQNEAQ (reference sequence). CDR3 residues: CASSPWGSGETQYF. In nucleotides, the CDR3 is TGTGCCAGCAGCCCGTGGGGGTCGGGGGAGACCCAGTACTTC.

This clone occurred a few times. The rearrangement uses TRBV19 and TRBJ1-2; 10 positions match TRBD1. The CDR3 spans 14 residues. V lost 5 bases to trimming and J lost 4 bases; unmatched junction nucleotides: 4. Germline CDR1 and CDR2: LNHDA and SQIVND (reference sequence). The CDR3: CASSARQGAYGYTF. The CDR3 DNA is TGTGCCAGTAGTGCCCGACAGGGGGCCTATGGCTACACCTTC.

V usage is TRBV4-1 and J usage is TRBJ2-7; 7 bases map to TRBD1. There are 16 residues in the CDR3. Unmatched junction bases numbered 14, after V lost 4 bases and J lost 5 bases. Germline V gives CDR1 MGHRA, CDR2 YSYEKL. The CDR3 sequence is CASSRVPIVDRHEQYF. The DNA of the CDR3 is TGCGCCAGCAGCCGGGTTCCCATAGTGGACAGGCACGAGCAGTACTTC.

V is TRBV28 and J is TRBJ1-6; a possible D gene is TRBD1 (5 bases). Per germline, CDR1 MDHEN and CDR2 SYDVKM. The CDR3 has 16 residues. Trimming left V 2 bases short and J 7 bases short, with 15 bases between. Here the CDR3 reads CASSLRQGSFNSPLHF. CDR3 coding DNA: TGTGCCAGCAGTTTACGTCAGGGCAGTTTCAATTCACCCCTCCACTTT.

The rearrangement joins TRBV11-3 to TRBJ2-2; a weak D match, TRBD2 (6 bases). Germline lookup yields CDR1 SGHNT and CDR2 YENEEA. Trimming shortened V by 5 bases and J by 4 bases, and 11 bases separated the two germline ends. The CDR3 covers 14 residues. The CDR3 loop reads CASSVGTATGELFF. Here the CDR3 DNA reads TGTGCCAGCAGCGTCGGGACTGCCACCGGGGAGCTGTTTTTT.